A single sample gave rise to the 30 T cell receptor beta chains below, sequenced in a study of long-term antiretroviral therapy in people with HIV. This was the immunoSEQ v3.0 assay at survey level. Measured with immunoSEQ multiplex PCR; TCRdb has only the in-frame clones, and not every one. Here the sample spans under 20,000 clones, approximately 91% being singletons. Sequences were derived from unsorted PBMCs, sampled 0.6 years after starting antiretroviral therapy. These receptors were obtained from a woman in her thirties or forties with HIV.

The V and J genes are TRBV19 and TRBJ1-2; no reliable D call. Germline CDR1 LNHDA, CDR2 SQIVND (reference sequence). The length of the CDR3 is 16 residues. Trimming pared 4 bases from V and 0 bases from J, leaving 15 bases between. For the CDR3, the DNA is TGTGCCAGTAGTACTACCATTCAGTCTGCTAACTATGGCTACACCTTC. Translated: CASSTTIQSANYGYTF. Supplemented by reference TRBV19 and TRBJ1-2, the full variable domain reads DGGITQSPKYLFRKEGQNVTLSCEQNLNHDAMYWYRQDPGQGLRLIYYSQIVNDFQKGDIAEGYSVSREKKESFPLTVTSAQKNPTAFYLCASSTTIQSANYGYTFGSGTRLTVV.

The J gene is TRBJ2-7, the V gene TRBV7-2; weak D call: TRBD1 (6 bases). V was trimmed by 4 bases and J by 7 bases, leaving 11 bases between them. The V gene's germline CDR1 is SGHTA and CDR2 FQGNSA. The CDR3 length is 12 residues. The CDR3, as DNA: TGTGCCAGCAGCTCACAGGGTAGAGAGCAGTACTTC. Its protein product is CASSSQGREQYF.

The rearrangement joins TRBV30 to TRBJ1-3, with a tentative D call TRBD1 (5 bases). The V end lost 4 bases, the J end lost 5 bases, and 12 bases lay between the germline ends. CDR1 GTSNPN and CDR2 SVGIG come from the germline V gene (reference sequence). The CDR3 consists of 13 residues. CDR3 nucleotides: TGTGCCTGGAACGTGGGGCTTAGAAACACCATATATTTT. Protein: CAWNVGLRNTIYF. The variable domain in full, with the rest retrieved from reference TRBV30 and TRBJ1-3, is SQTIHQWPATLVQPVGSPLSLECTVEGTSNPNLYWYRQAAGRGLQLLFYSVGIGQISSEVPQNLSASRPQDRQFILSSKKLLLSDSGFYLCAWNVGLRNTIYFGEGSWLTVV.

The chain recombines TRBV19 with TRBJ1-5; the D gene is possibly TRBD1 (5 bases). The length of the CDR3 is 15 residues. V gave up 5 bases and J gave up 4 bases, with 15 bases separating them. The germline gives CDR1 LNHDA, CDR2 SQIVND (reference sequence). The CDR3 here is CASSAQPGGNQPQHF. Here the CDR3 DNA reads TGTGCCAGTAGTGCACAGCCTGGGGGGAATCAGCCCCAGCATTTT.

A single count supports this clone. This chain connects TRBV4-3 to TRBJ1-2; TRBD1 might be the D (5 bases). Germline V lookup: CDR1 LGHNA, CDR2 YSLEER. There are 16 residues in the CDR3. V shed 0 bases and J shed 2 bases, with 13 bases lying between them. This CDR3 is CASSQDFGRENYGYTF. In DNA, the CDR3 is TGCGCCAGCAGCCAAGATTTTGGCAGGGAGAACTATGGCTACACCTTC.

The genes are TRBV4-1 and TRBJ1-4; TRBD1 might be the D (5 bases). The CDR3 loop spans 15 amino acids. The V end was cut by 0 bases, the J end by 6 bases, with 11 bases between. Germline assignment: CDR1 MGHRA and CDR2 YSYEKL. The CDR3 DNA reads TGCGCCAGCAGCCAAGATCCCAGGACACATGAAAAACTGTTTTTT. Residues: CASSQDPRTHEKLFF.

The chain has TRBV9 and TRBJ1-1; perhaps TRBD1 as D (5 bases). Germline V gene lookup returns CDR1 SGDLS and CDR2 YYNGEE. V gave up 3 bases and J gave up 4 bases, with 19 bases separating them. There are 16 residues in the CDR3. CDR3 DNA: TGTGCCAGCAGCGGCCGGGGCCTAAAGGTCCCCACTGAAGCTTTCTTT. Its protein is CASSGRGLKVPTEAFF. The entire variable domain, with the rest obtained from reference TRBV9 and TRBJ1-1, is as follows: DSGVTQTPKHLITATGQRVTLRCSPRSGDLSVYWYQQSLDQGLQFLIQYYNGEERAKGNILERFSAQQFPDLHSELNLSSLELGDSALYFCASSGRGLKVPTEAFFGQGTRLTVV.

The chain couples TRBV5-1 to TRBJ1-1; tentatively, D is TRBD1 (5 bases). Germline V CDR1 and CDR2: SGHRS, YFSETQ. V was trimmed by 4 bases and J by 4 bases, leaving 17 bases between them. CDR3 length: 15 amino acids. The CDR3: CASSRDLRGGTEAFF. The CDR3 region has the DNA TGCGCCAGCAGCCGGGACTTGAGGGGCGGCACTGAAGCTTTCTTT.

The genes are TRBV4-1 and TRBJ2-3; 8 bases map to TRBD2. The germline CDR1 and CDR2 sequences are MGHRA and YSYEKL. This CDR3 is built from 15 residues. V was clipped by 4 bases and J by 0 bases; unmatched bases: 3. The CDR3 spells CASSLAGGSTDTQYF. The CDR3 DNA reads as TGCGCCAGCAGCCTGGCGGGGGGAAGCACAGATACGCAGTATTTT.

This sequence joins TRBV5-1 and TRBJ2-1; the match to TRBD1 covers 8 bases. Germline V gene data show CDR1 as SGHRS and CDR2 as YFSETQ. V dropped 0 bases and J dropped 4; count of bases not matched to a gene: 6. The CDR3 is made up of 16 amino acids. CDR3 protein: CASSLGPGQVYNEQFF. CDR3 nucleotides: TGCGCCAGCAGCTTGGGACCGGGACAGGTGTACAATGAGCAGTTCTTC. Full variable domain (rest looked up from reference TRBV5-1 and TRBJ2-1): KAGVTQTPRYLIKTRGQQVTLSCSPISGHRSVSWYQQTPGQGLQFLFEYFSETQRNKGNFPGRFSGRQFSNSRSEMNVSTLELGDSALYLCASSLGPGQVYNEQFFGPGTRLTVL.

The chain recombines TRBV5-6 with TRBJ2-2, with a tentative D call TRBD1 (5 bases). Germline V gene lookup returns CDR1 SGHDT and CDR2 YYEEEE. V gave up 2 bases and J gave up 2 bases, with 7 bases separating them. The CDR3 covers 14 residues. The CDR3 sequence is CASSLGHNTGELFF. The CDR3 DNA reads as TGTGCCAGCAGCTTAGGACACAACACCGGGGAGCTGTTTTTT. Full variable domain (remainder filled in from reference TRBV5-6 and TRBJ2-2): DAGVTQSPTHLIKTRGQQVTLRCSPKSGHDTVSWYQQALGQGPQFIFQYYEEEERQRGNFPDRFSGHQFPNYSSELNVNALLLGDSALYLCASSLGHNTGELFFGEGSRLTVL.

The rearrangement uses TRBV6-5 and TRBJ2-5; no definite D call. Germline V gives CDR1 MNHEY, CDR2 SVGAGI. CDR3 length equals 14 residues. Deletions cut 4 bases from V and 1 base from J, with 10 bases between. The CDR3 DNA reads TGTGCCAGCAGTTCACTATTTGGCCAAGAGACCCAGTACTTC. Protein sequence: CASSSLFGQETQYF.

The rearrangement joins TRBV7-2 to TRBJ1-3; D might be TRBD1 (5 bases). This CDR3 region has 15 residues. The germline V gene encodes CDR1 SGHTA and CDR2 FQGNSA. The ends were cut back, 2 bases at V and 2 bases at J, with 10 bases in the middle. In DNA form, the CDR3 reads TGTGCCAGCAGCTTATGGGGGGACGCTGGAAACACCATATATTTT. Protein sequence: CASSLWGDAGNTIYF.

This chain joins TRBV7-8 and TRBJ2-1, with 7 bases aligning to TRBD2. The germline V gene has CDR1 SGHVS and CDR2 FQNEAQ. The ends lost 1 base at V and 4 bases at J; junction bases unmatched: 4. This CDR3 is built from 15 residues. The CDR3 region is CASSLGGGYYNEQFF. DNA of the CDR3: TGTGCCAGCAGCTTAGGGGGGGGGTATTACAATGAGCAGTTCTTC.

The chain employs TRBV2 and TRBJ1-3, with D tentatively TRBD1 (5 bases). This CDR3 region has 14 residues. The germline V and J ends were trimmed by 7 bases and 0 bases, with 10 bases remaining between them. Germline V CDR1 and CDR2: SNHLY, FYNNEI. The DNA of the CDR3 is TGTGCCAGCATTTTTGACAGCTCTGGAAACACCATATATTTT. Translation gives CASIFDSSGNTIYF.

The rearrangement joins TRBV6-5 to TRBJ1-6; TRBD1 might be the D (6 bases). The germline V and J ends were trimmed by 5 bases and 9 bases, with 17 bases remaining between them. Germline lookup yields CDR1 MNHEY and CDR2 SVGAGI. The CDR3 sequence is 15 residues long. The CDR3 reads CASSSRGGKASPLHF. CDR3 DNA: TGTGCCAGCAGTAGCCGGGGGGGCAAGGCTTCACCCCTCCACTTT.

Relative to its sample, this clone is medium-sized. The V call is TRBV7-2, the J call TRBJ1-2; a possible D gene is TRBD1 (6 bases). The CDR3 extends over 13 amino acids. Germline lookup yields CDR1 SGHTA and CDR2 FQGNSA. V was pared by 5 bases and J by 4 bases, with 11 bases between. The CDR3 is CASSRGGGYGYTF. CDR3 bases: TGTGCCAGCAGCCGAGGGGGGGGCTATGGCTACACCTTC.

A single count supports this clone. The chain combines TRBV27 with TRBJ1-2; D remains unclear. V was shortened by 2 bases and J by 4 bases, with 11 bases between the two germline ends. The CDR3 covers 14 residues. In germline, CDR1 is MNHEY, CDR2 SMNVEV (reference sequence). The CDR3 nucleotides read TGTGCCAGCAGTTTAAAATTCAGTCTCTATGGCTACACCTTC. Its translation is CASSLKFSLYGYTF.

The chain joins TRBV27 to TRBJ2-1; TRBD1 matches 10 bases. The CDR3 loop spans 15 amino acids. V lost 6 bases, J lost 8 bases, and 10 bases stayed unmatched. Germline CDR1 MNHEY, CDR2 SMNVEV (reference sequence). The CDR3 here is CASRVTTGGADEQFF. The CDR3 coding sequence is TGTGCCAGCAGGGTTACGACAGGGGGCGCAGATGAGCAGTTCTTC.

The V gene is TRBV10-3, the J gene TRBJ2-1; 9 bases match TRBD2. The CDR3 is 16 residues long. Per germline, CDR1 ENHRY and CDR2 SYGVKD. Trimming removed 1 base from V and 5 bases from J; junction bases left unmatched: 6. The CDR3 DNA reads TGTGCCATCAGTGAGTGGGGCGGGGGGGAAGACAATGAGCAGTTCTTC. This sequence encodes CAISEWGGGEDNEQFF.

The chain carries TRBV9 and TRBJ2-1, with a weak D call TRBD1 (7 bases). CDR1 and CDR2 (germline): SGDLS, YYNGEE. Trimming pared 2 bases from V and 3 bases from J, leaving 12 bases between. The CDR3 runs 15 residues. In DNA form, the CDR3 reads TGTGCCAGCAGCGTGAGACAGGGAGGCTACAATGAGCAGTTCTTC. Translating it yields CASSVRQGGYNEQFF.

The chain combines TRBV19 with TRBJ1-1; TRBD1 aligns across 11 bases. CDR3 size: 16 residues. The germline V gene has CDR1 LNHDA and CDR2 SQIVND (reference sequence). The ends lost 7 bases at V and 6 bases at J; junction bases unmatched: 13. CDR3: CASTLRLGQGASEAFF. In nucleotides, the CDR3 is TGTGCCAGTACCCTTCGCCTTGGACAGGGGGCTTCTGAAGCTTTCTTT. The entire variable domain, with the rest obtained from reference TRBV19 and TRBJ1-1, is as follows: DGGITQSPKYLFRKEGQNVTLSCEQNLNHDAMYWYRQDPGQGLRLIYYSQIVNDFQKGDIAEGYSVSREKKESFPLTVTSAQKNPTAFYLCASTLRLGQGASEAFFGQGTRLTVV.

This clone was recorded once. In nucleotides, the CDR3 is TGTGCCAGCAGCTTAGCCCTAGCGGGGGGCGCCCATGAGCAGTTCTTC. This sequence encodes CASSLALAGGAHEQFF. The chain combines TRBV7-2 with TRBJ2-1; 11 nucleotides line up with TRBD2. V gave up 0 bases and J gave up 8 bases; unmatched junction bases: 6. Germline V gene data show CDR1 as SGHTA and CDR2 as FQGNSA. This CDR3 contains 16 residues.

This chain uses TRBV5-8 with TRBJ1-2; D gene ambiguous. The CDR3 totals 13 residues. V shed 0 bases and J shed 5 bases, with 8 bases lying between them. CDR1 SGHTS and CDR2 YDEGEE come from the germline V gene. The DNA of the CDR3 is TGTGCCAGCAGCTTGGCAGGTTCATATGGCTACACCTTC. This sequence encodes CASSLAGSYGYTF.

The chain has TRBV30 and TRBJ2-7; 15 bases match TRBD2. Germline assignment: CDR1 GTSNPN and CDR2 SVGIG (reference sequence). This CDR3 comprises 16 residues. Trimming took 8 bases from V and 1 from J; bases not matched to a gene: 9. CDR3 coding DNA: TGTGCCACCCGGCCCGGGACTAGCGGGGGGTCCTACGAGCAGTACTTC. Amino acids: CATRPGTSGGSYEQYF.

V is TRBV7-2 and J is TRBJ2-1, with D perhaps TRBD2 (5 bases). Germline-derived CDR1 and CDR2 are SGHTA and FQGNSA. V was trimmed by 2 bases and J by 4 bases, leaving 12 bases between them. There are 15 residues in the CDR3. The CDR3 reads CASSLSASPYNEQFF. The CDR3 coding sequence is TGTGCCAGCAGCTTAAGCGCTAGCCCGTACAATGAGCAGTTCTTC.

The chain recombines TRBV7-9 with TRBJ2-1; TRBD2 matches at 7 bases. Germline V gives CDR1 SEHNR, CDR2 FQNEAQ (reference sequence). V was clipped by 2 bases and J by 8 bases; unmatched bases: 15. The CDR3 has 17 amino acids. The CDR3 bases are TGTGCCAGCAGCTTAACACCCGGGGGGATTTTAGTCCATGAGCAGTTCTTC. Translation: CASSLTPGGILVHEQFF. Full variable domain (remainder filled in from reference TRBV7-9 and TRBJ2-1): DTGVSQNPRHKITKRGQNVTFRCDPISEHNRLYWYRQTLGQGPEFLTYFQNEAQLEKSRLLSDRFSAERPKGSFSTLEIQRTEQGDSAMYLCASSLTPGGILVHEQFFGPGTRLTVL.

The J gene is TRBJ2-5, the V gene TRBV2; D may be TRBD1 or TRBD2 (7 bases each). Trimming took off 6 bases at V and 1 base at J, with 15 bases between the two ends. CDR1 is SNHLY, CDR2 FYNNEI, per germline. This CDR3 has 15 amino acids. CDR3 sequence reads: CASRLQGGTQETQYF. In DNA, the CDR3 is TGTGCCAGCAGACTTCAGGGGGGGACCCAAGAGACCCAGTACTTC.

The rearrangement joins TRBV6-6 to TRBJ1-6; 9 positions match TRBD1. CDR3 length: 15 amino acids. Germline CDR1 MNHNY, CDR2 SVGAGI (reference sequence). With 5 bases clipped from V and 8 bases from J, the junction kept 7 bases outside the gene matches. CDR3 DNA sequence: TGTGCCAGCAGTACTCCGGGACAGGGAGATTCACCCCTCCACTTT. It codes for CASSTPGQGDSPLHF.

The chain uses TRBV21-1 and TRBJ1-6; TRBD1 was called by the table and not checked on the DNA. TRBV21-1 is shown as a pseudogene. This CDR3 comprises 15 residues. The CDR3 sequence: CASSKDRGRNSPLHF. In DNA, the CDR3 is TGTGCCAGCAGCAAAGACAGGGGTCGGAATTCACCCCTCCACTTT.